A single sample is the source of the 22 T cell receptor beta chains below, sequenced in a study of blood T cells in healthy people across ages (dated by TCRdb to the mid-2010s). Library method: 5' RACE. Sequencing used an Illumina HiSeq 2500. A second PCR of about 7 to 12 cycles was run with a J-beta primer mix and a sample-barcoded 5' primer. TCRdb trimmed the raw reads at Q25, called clones with MiXCR and kept productive beta chains. Rows matching on CDR3 protein sequence are summarized as one entry with the most common DNA and genes. Here the sample has fewer than 1 million distinct CDR3 sequences; around 42% occur a single time. The ten largest clones add up to nearly 20% of the sample. The sequencing sample was made of blood. The receptors were gathered from a man between 60 and 70 years old in good health.

The J gene is TRBJ1-1, the V gene TRBV29-1; no reliable D call. V lost 4 bases to trimming and J lost 2 bases, with 14 bases between them. The length of the CDR3 is 14 residues. Per germline, CDR1 SQVTM and CDR2 ANQGSEA. This CDR3 reads CSVASPQLNTEAFF. CDR3 nucleotide sequence: TGCAGCGTTGCTTCCCCACAGCTAAACACTGAAGCTTTCTTT.

On this clonotype: A read error may explain this, as a much larger clone is one base away. V usage is TRBV2 and J usage is TRBJ2-7; D may be TRBD2 (5 bases). The J call is in doubt because the DNA end fits TRBJ2-5 better. The CDR3 spans 12 residues. Germline CDR1 is SNHLY and CDR2 is FYNNEI. CDR3 amino acids: CACSGERGTQYF. CDR3 coding DNA: TGTGCCTGCAGTGGAGAACGGGGGACCCAGTACTTC.

This clonotype has only a few counts. V is TRBV5-6 and J is TRBJ2-7, with D perhaps matching TRBD1 (6 bases). Germline CDR1 reads SGHDT; CDR2 reads YYEEEE. The V gene lost 2 bases and the J gene lost 3 bases, with 15 bases spanning the gap. The CDR3 runs to 15 residues. This CDR3 reads CASSLQGVGNYEQYF. The CDR3 DNA reads TGTGCCAGCAGCTTACAGGGTGTAGGGAACTACGAGCAGTACTTC.

This clonotype was recorded a few times. V gene TRBV30 combines with J gene TRBJ2-1; TRBD2 is a possible D gene (6 bases). Trimming stripped 8 bases from V and 6 bases from J, with 14 bases between. The CDR3 totals 12 residues. From germline, CDR1 is GTSNPN and CDR2 SVGIG (reference sequence). CDR3 amino acids: CAGGGLSNEQFF. CDR3 nucleotide sequence: TGTGCCGGGGGTGGACTAAGCAATGAGCAGTTCTTC.

The chain uses TRBV15 and TRBJ2-7; 7 nucleotides align to TRBD1. CDR1 and CDR2 (germline): LNHNV, YYDKDF (reference sequence). This CDR3 is 15 amino acids long. Germline trimming cut 0 bases from V and 1 base from J; bases unmatched to any gene: 3. Here the CDR3 DNA reads TGTGCCACCAGCAGAGAACAGGACAGGTCCTACGAGCAGTACTTC. Translation: CATSREQDRSYEQYF.

This clonotype was counted a few times. The rearrangement links TRBV7-2 to TRBJ2-7; TRBD2 matches 7 bases. The CDR3 extends over 15 amino acids. V was pared by 5 bases and J by 3 bases, with 10 bases of the junction left unmatched. Germline CDR1 SGHTA, CDR2 FQGNSA. The CDR3 region has the DNA TGTGCCAGCAGCCCTCGAGTGACGGGGGGCTACGAGCAGTACTTC. It translates to CASSPRVTGGYEQYF.

The chain carries TRBV2 and TRBJ2-2; D remains ambiguous. CDR3 length: 12 amino acids. The germline V gene encodes CDR1 SNHLY and CDR2 FYNNEI. Trimming took off 7 bases at V and 5 bases at J, with 8 bases between the two ends. The CDR3 region has the DNA TGTGCCAGCAAGCAGGATACCGGGGAGCTGTTTTTT. It codes for CASKQDTGELFF.

Only a few counts were recorded for this clonotype. This chain connects TRBV29-1 to TRBJ1-4, with D uncertain. Germline V gene lookup returns CDR1 SQVTM and CDR2 ANQGSEA. Trimming left V 7 bases short and J 2 bases short, with 17 bases between. This CDR3 is built from 15 residues. CDR3 loop: CSAKRGMLTNEKLFF. The CDR3 DNA follows: TGCAGCGCCAAGCGGGGTATGCTGACTAATGAAAAACTGTTTTTT.

The V and J genes are TRBV12-3 or TRBV12-4 and TRBJ1-2, with 9 bases lining up with TRBD1. J was trimmed by 4 bases and V by 5 bases; bases with no gene match: 5. CDR3 length: 14 residues. The CDR3: CASSLGTGIYGYTF. CDR3 DNA: TGTGCCAGCAGTCTCGGGACAGGGATCTATGGCTACACCTTC.

The genes are TRBV12-3 or TRBV12-4 and TRBJ1-3; the D is unclear. Deletions cut 4 bases from V and 0 bases from J, with 13 bases between. This CDR3 region has 16 residues. This chain's CDR3 is CASSSEDRYSGNTIYF. The CDR3 bases are TGTGCCAGCAGTTCCGAAGACCGGTACTCTGGAAACACCATATATTTT.

This clonotype has just a few counts. The V and J genes are TRBV12-3 or TRBV12-4 and TRBJ2-2, with D perhaps matching TRBD2 (5 bases). This CDR3 region has 12 residues. V was cut by 10 bases and J by 4 bases, with 10 bases left in between. The CDR3 nucleotides read TGTGCCACCCCTGAGGGCACCGGGGAGCTGTTTTTT. Protein product: CATPEGTGELFF.

Regarding this clonotype: One base away lies a much larger clone, so this may be a sequencing read error. The chain carries TRBV5-1 and TRBJ2-5, with D unresolved. The CDR3 runs to 14 residues. Looked up from germline, CDR1 is SGHRS and CDR2 is YFSETQ. CDR3 coding DNA: TGCGCCAGCAGCTTGGGTCACAACCAAGAGACCCGGTACTTC. Residues: CASSLGHNQETRYF.

The rearrangement joins TRBV25-1 to TRBJ1-2; D is possibly TRBD1 (5 bases). The CDR3 covers 14 residues. The V and J ends lost 5 bases and 4 bases respectively, with 14 bases between them. Germline CDR1 is MGHDK and CDR2 is SYGVNS. Here the CDR3 DNA reads TGTGCCAGCAGTACTAGCCGGGACGGCTATGGCTACACCTTC. Encoded protein: CASSTSRDGYGYTF.

The V gene is TRBV6-5, the J gene TRBJ2-1; 7 bases fit TRBD2. From germline, CDR1 is MNHEY and CDR2 SVGAGI. The length of the CDR3 is 15 residues. Trimming took 2 bases from V and 7 from J; bases not matched to a gene: 8. This CDR3 is CASSYETGGNNEQFF. Written as DNA, the CDR3 is TGTGCCAGCAGTTACGAGACGGGGGGAAATAATGAGCAGTTCTTC.

A single count supports this clonotype. The chain uses TRBV3-1 and TRBJ2-1; D may be TRBD1 or TRBD2 (5 bases each). Germline V gene data show CDR1 as LGHDT and CDR2 as YNNKEL (reference sequence). V was cut by 5 bases and J by 4 bases, with 15 bases left in between. The CDR3 totals 15 residues. CDR3 amino acids: CASSSLGAQYNEQFF. The CDR3 DNA reads as TGTGCCAGCAGCTCCCTCGGGGCGCAGTACAATGAGCAGTTCTTC.

V usage is TRBV5-1 and J usage is TRBJ1-1; 7 bases fit TRBD1. Per germline, CDR1 SGHRS and CDR2 YFSETQ. This CDR3 is built from 13 residues. V trimming: 3 bases; J trimming: 7 bases; junction bases outside the gene matches: 6. The CDR3 is CASSWDSLFEAFF. CDR3 nucleotides: TGCGCCAGCAGCTGGGACAGCCTCTTTGAAGCTTTCTTT.

The chain carries TRBV27 and TRBJ2-7; 9 nucleotides agree with TRBD1. Germline-derived CDR1 and CDR2 are MNHEY and SMNVEV (reference sequence). The CDR3 sequence is 14 residues long. V shed 10 bases, J shed 1 base, and the junction held 8 bases outside the gene matches. The CDR3 DNA reads as TGTGCCACCAGGAGGGACAGGGCTTCCTACGAGCAGTACTTC. Translated: CATRRDRASYEQYF.

The chain employs TRBV19 and TRBJ1-1, with D possibly being TRBD1 (6 bases). Trimming left V 3 bases short and J 7 bases short, with 15 bases between. This CDR3 region has 14 residues. In germline, CDR1 is LNHDA, CDR2 SQIVND (reference sequence). In DNA form, the CDR3 reads TGTGCCAGTAGTATTGGCCAGGGGAGGGGTGAAGCTTTCTTT. It encodes CASSIGQGRGEAFF.

This rearrangement joins TRBV29-1 to TRBJ2-5, with D maybe TRBD1 (5 bases). CDR1 and CDR2 from the germline V gene are SQVTM and ANQGSEA. The CDR3 extends over 13 amino acids. V lost 5 bases and J lost 7, with 17 bases in between. The CDR3 loop reads CSVRRPGIGTQYF. CDR3 nucleotides: TGCAGCGTTCGTCGCCCAGGGATTGGGACCCAGTACTTC.

The sample holds a few counts of this clonotype. The chain links TRBV27 to TRBJ2-7; D is perhaps TRBD2 (5 bases). Germline CDR1 MNHEY, CDR2 SMNVEV (reference sequence). The V end lost 5 bases, the J end lost 0 bases, and 20 bases lay between the germline ends. CDR3 length: 17 residues. The CDR3 DNA sequence: TGTGCCAGCAGTCCTCACCATACGGAGGCGTCCTCCTACGAGCAGTACTTC. Amino acids: CASSPHHTEASSYEQYF.

The chain carries TRBV20-1 and TRBJ2-7, with unresolved D. This CDR3 has 11 residues. In germline, CDR1 is DFQATT, CDR2 SNEGSKA (reference sequence). V was pared by 2 bases and J by 3 bases, with 5 bases between. CDR3 in DNA: TGCAGTGCTAGACCCGGCTACGAGCAGTACTTC. It yields the protein CSARPGYEQYF.

This clonotype was observed a handful of times. The chain joins TRBV12-3 or TRBV12-4 to TRBJ2-5, with 7 positions matching TRBD1. V lost 2 bases, J lost 6 bases, and 12 bases stayed unmatched. The CDR3 loop spans 16 amino acids. CDR3 protein: CASSLRATGIGKTQYF. CDR3 nucleotide sequence: TGTGCCAGCAGTTTACGCGCGACAGGGATAGGAAAGACCCAGTACTTC.